These T cell receptor beta chains were read from a single sample in a study of blood T cell repertoires in COVID-19. The method was immunoSEQ multiplex PCR; TCRdb's version includes in-frame clones alone and lacks a portion of them. The repertoire holds roughly 250,000 clones, with more than 70% as singletons. Sequenced: peripheral blood. The receptors stem from a woman aged 35 to 49 who had recovered from COVID-19. CDR3s include the opening cysteine and the closing phenylalanine or tryptophan. Fields, in order: J gene, V gene, clone size, D gene, CDR3 protein, CDR3 DNA. The D gene is left open where the match is weak. Clone size is given for some rows only: seen once, a few or many times, or a class if the clone is expanded.

TRBJ1-4,TRBV19,NA,NA,CASSSGGLVKLFF,TGTGCCAGTAGTAGCGGAGGACTGGTAAAACTGTTTTTT
TRBJ2-7,TRBV6-2/TRBV6-3,NA,TRBD1,CASSLTRGLGYEQYF,TGTGCCAGCAGCTTAACCAGGGGGCTTGGTTACGAGCAGTACTTC
TRBJ2-6,TRBV6-5,NA,NA,CASSYGGGSGANVLTF,TGTGCCAGCAGTTACGGTGGAGGCTCTGGGGCCAACGTCCTGACTTTC
TRBJ2-3,TRBV11-2,NA,NA,CASRSAGRTDTQYF,TGTGCCAGCAGGTCGGCGGGGCGCACAGATACGCAGTATTTT
TRBJ2-7,TRBV19,NA,NA,CASSIEAPYEQYF,TGTGCCAGTAGTATAGAAGCGCCCTACGAGCAGTACTTC
TRBJ2-7,TRBV27,once,NA,CASRPAGPTGSYEQYF,TGTGCCAGCAGGCCCGCCGGACCTACGGGATCCTACGAGCAGTACTTC
TRBJ2-3,TRBV9,NA,TRBD2,CASSVVTSFGTDTQYF,TGTGCCAGCAGCGTAGTGACTAGCTTTGGGACAGATACGCAGTATTTT
TRBJ1-2,TRBV6-2/TRBV6-3,NA,NA,CASSYPQVLNYGYTF,TGTGCCAGCAGTTACCCACAGGTTCTTAACTATGGCTACACCTTC
TRBJ1-6,TRBV7-2,NA,TRBD1,CASRLGQWNSPLHF,TGTGCCAGCAGGCTGGGACAGTGGAATTCACCCCTCCACTTT
TRBJ1-2,TRBV6-6,NA,TRBD1,CASSYSGGTGNYGYTF,TGTGCCAGCAGTTACTCAGGTGGGACAGGGAACTATGGCTACACCTTC
TRBJ1-5,TRBV3-1/TRBV3-2,once,NA,CASSQDSRDNQPQHF,TGTGCCAGCAGCCAAGATAGCAGGGACAATCAGCCCCAGCATTTT
TRBJ1-3,TRBV6-1,NA,NA,CASSESGGLSGNTIYF,TGTGCCAGCAGTGAATCTGGGGGACTCTCTGGAAACACCATATATTTT
TRBJ1-2,TRBV30,NA,NA,CAWSVGQYGYTF,TGTGCCTGGAGTGTTGGACAGTATGGCTACACCTTC
TRBJ2-7,TRBV5-1,NA,NA,CASSPGGVTSYEQYF,TGCGCCAGCAGCCCGGGCGGGGTTACCTCCTACGAGCAGTACTTC
TRBJ2-6,TRBV6-2/TRBV6-3,NA,NA,CASSRLSSGANVLTF,TGTGCCAGCAGTCGACTGAGCTCTGGGGCCAACGTCCTGACTTTC
TRBJ2-7,TRBV6-2/TRBV6-3,NA,NA,CASSPAGEQYF,TGTGCCAGCAGTCCCGCGGGTGAGCAGTACTTC
TRBJ1-1,TRBV27,NA,TRBD1,CASRYSGTGGFTEAFF,TGTGCCAGCAGATACTCCGGGACAGGGGGGTTCACTGAAGCTTTCTTT
TRBJ1-1,TRBV10-3,NA,TRBD1,CAIRQKTGVSETEAFF,TGTGCCATCAGGCAGAAGACAGGGGTATCGGAAACTGAAGCTTTCTTT
TRBJ2-1,TRBV4-3,NA,TRBD1,CASSLGTEGISYNEQFF,TGCGCCAGCAGCCTCGGGACAGAGGGGATCTCCTACAATGAGCAGTTCTTC
TRBJ2-3,TRBV27,NA,TRBD2,CASSLARGATSGAPDTQYF,TGTGCCAGCAGTTTAGCTCGGGGGGCGACTAGCGGAGCCCCAGATACGCAGTATTTT
TRBJ2-3,TRBV5-1,NA,NA,CASSLAGSDTQYF,TGCGCCAGCAGCTTGGCCGGGTCAGATACGCAGTATTTT
TRBJ1-2,TRBV11-2,NA,NA,CASNLRGTYGYTF,TGTGCCAGTAACCTCCGGGGGACCTATGGCTACACCTTC
TRBJ2-7,TRBV19,NA,TRBD1,CASSLPGQGLYEQYF,TGTGCCAGTAGCTTACCGGGACAGGGACTCTACGAGCAGTACTTC
TRBJ1-3,TRBV18,NA,NA,CASSPPGTGGNTIYF,TGTGCCAGCTCACCACCGGGAACAGGTGGAAACACCATATATTTT
TRBJ1-3,TRBV19,NA,NA,CASKTASGNTIYF,TGTGCCAGCAAGACAGCATCTGGAAACACCATATATTTT
TRBJ2-7,TRBV6-5,NA,TRBD1,CASSRDSTYEQYF,TGTGCCAGCAGCCGGGACAGTACCTACGAGCAGTACTTC
TRBJ2-7,TRBV5-4,NA,TRBD1,CASSLQPTGGAYEQYF,TGTGCCAGCAGCCTACAACCTACAGGGGGCGCCTACGAGCAGTACTTC
TRBJ1-6,TRBV30,NA,TRBD1,CAWRKGTRGQNSPLHF,TGTGCCTGGAGAAAGGGGACAAGGGGACAGAATTCACCCCTCCACTTT
TRBJ1-6,TRBV5-4,NA,NA,CASSVDRNSPLHF,TGTGCCAGCAGCGTTGACAGGAATTCACCCCTCCACTTT
TRBJ2-1,TRBV3-1/TRBV3-2,NA,TRBD1,CASSKNRGQGVNEQFF,TGTGCCAGCAGCAAGAATAGGGGACAGGGGGTCAATGAGCAGTTCTTC
TRBJ2-3,TRBV15,NA,TRBD2,CATSRGVAGGLSTDTQYF,TGTGCCACCAGCAGAGGGGTAGCGGGGGGCCTTAGCACAGATACGCAGTATTTT
TRBJ1-6,TRBV28,few,NA,CASAIALQYFYNSPLHF,TGTGCCAGCGCCATAGCCCTGCAGTATTTCTATAATTCACCCCTCCACTTT
TRBJ2-7,TRBV7-2,NA,NA,CASSLAWQGSSYEQYF,TGTGCCAGCAGCTTAGCGTGGCAGGGGAGCTCCTACGAGCAGTACTTC
TRBJ1-1,TRBV10-3,once,NA,CAIRGDVNTEAFF,TGTGCCATCAGAGGGGATGTGAACACTGAAGCTTTCTTT
TRBJ2-7,TRBV6-2/TRBV6-3,NA,NA,CASSYLRGYEQYF,TGTGCCAGCAGTTATCTCCGGGGATACGAGCAGTACTTC
TRBJ2-5,TRBV12-3/TRBV12-4,NA,NA,CASSLASGETQYF,TGTGCCAGCAGTTTAGCCTCGGGGGAGACCCAGTACTTC
TRBJ2-5,TRBV2,NA,TRBD2,CASSDRGRRYQETQYF,TGTGCCAGCAGTGACCGCGGGAGGAGGTACCAAGAGACCCAGTACTTC
TRBJ2-5,TRBV5-1,NA,TRBD1,CASSRGRQGEETQYF,TGCGCCAGCAGCCGAGGCCGACAGGGCGAAGAGACCCAGTACTTC
TRBJ1-2,TRBV7-2,NA,TRBD1,CASSLATGNYGYTF,TGTGCCAGCAGCTTAGCGACAGGGAACTATGGCTACACCTTC
TRBJ1-4,TRBV28,once,TRBD1,CASSSWTGENEKLFF,TGTGCCAGCAGTTCATGGACAGGGGAAAATGAAAAACTGTTTTTT